These 9 T cell receptor beta chains share one sample of origin, sequenced in a study of blood T cell repertoires in COVID-19. Sequenced by immunoSEQ multiplex PCR; TCRdb stores in-frame clones only, minus some. The sample consists of about 230,000 clones, about nine tenths of them appearing once. Sequences were obtained from PBMCs or T cells enriched from blood (not recorded which). These receptors were collected from a young man who had recovered from COVID-19.

V is TRBV19 and J is TRBJ2-1; no firm D call. The germline CDR1 and CDR2 sequences are LNHDA and SQIVND (reference sequence). The V end was cut by 1 base, the J end by 5 bases, with 9 bases between. The CDR3 runs to 14 residues. The DNA for the CDR3 is TGTGCCAGTAGTATAGGGGCCGAACACAATGAGCAGTTCTTC. Translation gives CASSIGAEHNEQFF.

This chain links TRBV28 with TRBJ2-7; the match to TRBD1 covers 7 bases. The CDR3 is made up of 15 amino acids. CDR1 MDHEN and CDR2 SYDVKM come from the germline V gene. Trimming removed 1 base from V and 0 bases from J; junction bases left unmatched: 3. This CDR3 is CASSLSPGGSYEQYF. Here the CDR3 DNA reads TGTGCCAGCAGTTTATCTCCAGGGGGCTCCTACGAGCAGTACTTC.

Here the CDR3 DNA reads TGTGCCAGCAGCTTGACTAGCGGGGGGGCGTACAATGAGCAGTTCTTC. Its protein is CASSLTSGGAYNEQFF. The V gene is TRBV5-6, the J gene TRBJ2-1, with 13 bases matching TRBD2. Losses at the gene ends were 1 base for V and 4 bases for J; bases not matched to a gene: 2. CDR3 size: 16 residues. Per germline, CDR1 SGHDT and CDR2 YYEEEE.

The chain joins TRBV3-1 (or the pseudogene TRBV3-2) to TRBJ1-2; D not resolved. Germline CDR1 reads LGHDT; CDR2 reads YNNKEL (reference sequence). Trimming left V 3 bases short and J 0 bases short, with 11 bases between. The CDR3 length is 15 residues. The CDR3 nucleotides are TGTGCCAGCAGCCAGGGAGGAGGACCTAACTATGGCTACACCTTC. It encodes CASSQGGGPNYGYTF.

This rearrangement joins TRBV30 to TRBJ2-3; D remains unclear. Germline V gene sequence: CDR1 GTSNPN, CDR2 SVGIG (reference sequence). Deletions cut 4 bases from V and 7 bases from J, with 12 bases between. The CDR3 loop spans 12 amino acids. The CDR3 loop reads CAWTQAGNTQYF. The CDR3 DNA reads TGTGCCTGGACCCAGGCTGGAAATACGCAGTATTTT.

In DNA, the CDR3 is TGCGCCAGCAGCTTGGCCGGGGAAAAACTGTTTTTT. Its protein product is CASSLAGEKLFF. The chain has TRBV5-1 and TRBJ1-4; D ambiguous. Germline V gene lookup returns CDR1 SGHRS and CDR2 YFSETQ. The V gene lost 0 bases and the J gene lost 8 bases, with 5 bases spanning the gap. This CDR3 has 12 residues.

This rearrangement joins TRBV7-9 to TRBJ2-1, with D possibly TRBD2 on 5 matching bases. The V gene lost 3 bases and the J gene lost 0 bases, with 9 bases spanning the gap. Germline V gene data show CDR1 as SEHNR and CDR2 as FQNEAQ (reference sequence). The CDR3 is 15 amino acids. CDR3 amino acids: CASSFRGSSYNEQFF. The CDR3, as DNA: TGTGCCAGCAGCTTTCGGGGTAGCTCCTACAATGAGCAGTTCTTC. The variable domain in full, completed from reference TRBV7-9 and TRBJ2-1, reads DTGVSQNPRHKITKRGQNVTFRCDPISEHNRLYWYRQTLGQGPEFLTYFQNEAQLEKSRLLSDRFSAERPKGSFSTLEIQRTEQGDSAMYLCASSFRGSSYNEQFFGPGTRLTVL.

In DNA form, the CDR3 reads TGTGCCAGCAGTCGACAGGGGAATTCACCCCTCCACTTT. Translated: CASSRQGNSPLHF. The rearrangement links TRBV7-8 to TRBJ1-6; TRBD1 aligns across 8 bases. V shed 6 bases and J 7 bases; nucleotides not matched to a gene: 2. This CDR3 comprises 13 residues. CDR1 is SGHVS, CDR2 FQNEAQ, per germline.

The chain recombines TRBV27 with TRBJ2-7; TRBD2 agrees at 8 bases. This CDR3 spans 17 amino acids. Trimming took 2 bases from V and 0 from J; bases not matched to a gene: 9. Per germline, CDR1 MNHEY and CDR2 SMNVEV (reference sequence). The CDR3 is CASSLLGGVQASYEQYF. The CDR3, as DNA: TGTGCCAGCAGTTTACTCGGGGGGGTCCAGGCCTCCTACGAGCAGTACTTC.